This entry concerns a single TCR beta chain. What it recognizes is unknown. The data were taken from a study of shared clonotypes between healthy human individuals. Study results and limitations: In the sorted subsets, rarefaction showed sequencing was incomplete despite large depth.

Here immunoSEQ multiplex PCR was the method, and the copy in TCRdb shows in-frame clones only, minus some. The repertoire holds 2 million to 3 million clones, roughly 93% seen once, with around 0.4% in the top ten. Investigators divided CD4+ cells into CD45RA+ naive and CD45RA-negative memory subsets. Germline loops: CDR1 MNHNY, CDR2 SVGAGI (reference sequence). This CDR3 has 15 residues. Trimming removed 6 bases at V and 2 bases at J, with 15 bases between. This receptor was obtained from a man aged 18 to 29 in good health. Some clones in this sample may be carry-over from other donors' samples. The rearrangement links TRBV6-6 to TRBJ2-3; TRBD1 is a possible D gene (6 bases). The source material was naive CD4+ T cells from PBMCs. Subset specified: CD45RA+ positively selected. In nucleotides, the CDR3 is TGTGCCAGCAGCCACGGACAGCGCTTCACAGATACGCAGTATTTT. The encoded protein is CASSHGQRFTDTQYF.